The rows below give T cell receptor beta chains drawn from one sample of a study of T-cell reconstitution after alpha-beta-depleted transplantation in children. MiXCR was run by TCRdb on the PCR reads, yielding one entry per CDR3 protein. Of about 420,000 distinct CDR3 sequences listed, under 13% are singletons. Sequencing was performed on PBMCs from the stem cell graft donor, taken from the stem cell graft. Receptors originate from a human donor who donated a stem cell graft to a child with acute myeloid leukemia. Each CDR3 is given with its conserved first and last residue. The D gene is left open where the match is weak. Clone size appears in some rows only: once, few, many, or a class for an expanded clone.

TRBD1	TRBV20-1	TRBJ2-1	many	CSARSTGMYEQFF	TGCAGTGCTCGGTCGACAGGGATGTATGAGCAGTTCTTC
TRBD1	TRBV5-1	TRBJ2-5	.	CASSLGDRTEETQYF	TGCGCCAGCAGCTTGGGGGACAGAACCGAAGAGACCCAGTACTTC
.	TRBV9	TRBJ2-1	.	CASSVESIRYNEQFF	TGTGCCAGCAGCGTAGAAAGCATCAGGTACAATGAGCAGTTCTTC
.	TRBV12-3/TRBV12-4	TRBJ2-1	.	CASGTYSYNEQFF	TGTGCCAGCGGGACATACTCCTACAATGAGCAGTTCTTC
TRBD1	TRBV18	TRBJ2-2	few	CASPKQGGSNTGELFF	TGTGCCAGCCCCAAACAGGGGGGATCGAACACCGGGGAGCTGTTTTTT
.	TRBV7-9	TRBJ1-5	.	CASSLVGGQNQPQHF	TGTGCCAGCAGCTTAGTGGGTGGGCAGAATCAGCCCCAGCATTTT
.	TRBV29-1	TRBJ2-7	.	CSVARDTYEQYF	TGCAGCGTTGCGCGGGATACCTACGAGCAGTACTTC
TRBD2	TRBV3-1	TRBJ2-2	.	CASSQDPVLASGASNTGELFF	TGTGCCAGCAGCCAAGATCCCGTGCTAGCTAGCGGGGCCTCAAACACCGGGGAGCTGTTTTTT
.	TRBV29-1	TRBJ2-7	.	CSVLTGERSYEQYF	TGCAGCGTTCTTACAGGAGAGCGGTCCTACGAGCAGTACTTC
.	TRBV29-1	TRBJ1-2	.	CSVDVGQHGYTF	TGCAGCGTTGACGTCGGACAGCATGGCTACACCTTC
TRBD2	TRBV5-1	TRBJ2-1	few	CASSLRGGCNEQFF	TGCGCCAGCAGCTTGCGGGGGGGCTGCAATGAGCAGTTCTTC
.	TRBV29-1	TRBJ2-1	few	CSVEDLRRWVYNEQFF	TGCAGCGTTGAAGATCTTCGACGTTGGGTTTACAATGAGCAGTTCTTC
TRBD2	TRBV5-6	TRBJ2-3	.	CASSLALAGGTSDTQYF	TGTGCCAGCAGCTTGGCCCTAGCGGGAGGTACATCCGATACGCAGTATTTT
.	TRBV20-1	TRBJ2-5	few	CSAAGPQETQYF	TGCAGTGCGGCAGGTCCGCAAGAGACCCAGTACTTC
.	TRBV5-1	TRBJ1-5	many	CASSLGGAGQPQHF	TGCGCCAGCAGCTTGGGGGGGGCGGGCCAGCCCCAGCATTTT
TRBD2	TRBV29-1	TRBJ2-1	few	CSVEVGTSGNEQFF	TGCAGCGTTGAGGTAGGGACTAGCGGGAATGAGCAGTTCTTC
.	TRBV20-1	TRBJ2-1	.	CSPTESSYNEQFF	TGCAGTCCAACCGAGAGCTCCTACAATGAGCAGTTCTTC
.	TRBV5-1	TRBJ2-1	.	CASSWPQGNEQFF	TGCGCCAGCAGCTGGCCACAGGGAAATGAGCAGTTCTTC
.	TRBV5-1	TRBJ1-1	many	CASTGQTEAFF	TGCGCCAGCACGGGCCAAACTGAAGCTTTCTTT
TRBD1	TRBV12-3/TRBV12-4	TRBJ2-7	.	CASNQGENYEQYF	TGTGCCAGCAACCAGGGGGAGAACTACGAGCAGTACTTC
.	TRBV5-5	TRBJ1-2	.	CASSPRPAGSGYTF	TGTGCCAGCAGCCCCCGACCGGCCGGCTCTGGCTACACCTTC
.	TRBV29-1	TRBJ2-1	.	CSSQRARNQEQSF	TGCAGCTCTCAAAGGGCGAGAAATCAAGAGCAGTCCTTC
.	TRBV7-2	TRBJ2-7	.	CASSLTGGTNEQYF	TGTGCCAGCAGCTTAACCGGAGGAACTAACGAGCAGTACTTC
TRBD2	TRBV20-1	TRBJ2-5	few	CSAPDFGLTSGRSRSETQYF	TGCAGTGCTCCTGACTTCGGATTGACTAGCGGGAGGTCGAGGTCAGAGACCCAGTACTTC
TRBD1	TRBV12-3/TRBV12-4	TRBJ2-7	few	CATRQGNEQYF	TGTGCCACTCGACAGGGGAACGAGCAGTACTTC
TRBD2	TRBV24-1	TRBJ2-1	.	CATSSGTRKQFF	TGTGCCACCAGTTCGGGGACTAGGAAGCAGTTCTTC
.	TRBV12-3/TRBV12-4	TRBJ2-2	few	CASSLVRGWTGELFF	TGTGCCAGCAGTTTAGTCAGGGGTTGGACCGGGGAGCTGTTTTTT
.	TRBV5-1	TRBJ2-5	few	CASSPVGVRRETQYF	TGCGCCAGCAGCCCCGTGGGGGTAAGAAGGGAGACCCAGTACTTC
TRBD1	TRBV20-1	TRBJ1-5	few	CSATRDRVGGNQPQHF	TGCAGTGCTACCCGGGACAGGGTGGGGGGCAATCAGCCCCAGCATTTT
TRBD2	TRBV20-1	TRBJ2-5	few	CSAKPDPAGYEETQYF	TGCAGTGCCAAGCCGGACCCAGCGGGATACGAAGAGACCCAGTACTTC
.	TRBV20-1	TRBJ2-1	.	CSASAAGLGYNEQFF	TGCAGTGCTAGTGCTGCGGGACTGGGTTACAATGAGCAGTTCTTC
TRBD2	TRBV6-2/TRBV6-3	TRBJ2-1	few	CASSGGLAGSPNEQFF	TGTGCCAGCAGTGGGGGACTAGCGGGGAGCCCCAATGAGCAGTTCTTC
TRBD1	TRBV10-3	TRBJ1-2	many	CAISEPDRAGMGGYTF	TGTGCCATCAGTGAACCCGACAGGGCAGGGATGGGAGGCTACACCTTC
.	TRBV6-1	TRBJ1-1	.	CASTGMQWNTEAFF	TGTGCCAGCACGGGGATGCAGTGGAACACTGAAGCTTTCTTT
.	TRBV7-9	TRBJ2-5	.	CASRQTGETQYF	TGTGCCAGCAGACAGACGGGAGAGACCCAGTACTTC
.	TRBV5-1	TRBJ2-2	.	CASSLAGPGRELFF	TGCGCCAGCAGCTTGGCGGGACCGGGTAGGGAGCTGTTTTTT
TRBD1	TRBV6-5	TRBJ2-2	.	CASSYQNSGGTGELFF	TGTGCCAGCAGTTACCAAAACTCAGGGGGCACCGGGGAGCTGTTTTTT
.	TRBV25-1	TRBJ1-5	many	CASSTGDGNQPQHF	TGTGCCAGCAGTACTGGGGATGGCAATCAGCCCCAGCATTTT
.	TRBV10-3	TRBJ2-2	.	CAISLNTGELFF	TGTGCCATCTCGTTAAACACCGGGGAGCTGTTTTTT
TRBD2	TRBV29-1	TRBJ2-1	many	CSVAPAGVYNEQFF	TGCAGCGTTGCCCCAGCGGGAGTCTACAATGAGCAGTTCTTC
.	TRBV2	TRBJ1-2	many	CASGGVPGGRRYGYTF	TGTGCCAGCGGTGGGGTTCCGGGCGGCCGGCGGTATGGCTACACCTTC
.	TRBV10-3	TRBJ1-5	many	CATSAGAFSNQPQHF	TGTGCCACCTCCGCAGGGGCCTTTAGCAATCAGCCCCAGCATTTT
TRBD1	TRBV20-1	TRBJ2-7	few	CSAGGQGPTKQYF	TGCAGTGCTGGGGGACAGGGGCCGACAAAGCAGTACTTC
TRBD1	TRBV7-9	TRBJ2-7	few	CASSSTGTGIHEQYF	TGTGCCAGCAGCTCAACCGGGACAGGGATACACGAGCAGTACTTC
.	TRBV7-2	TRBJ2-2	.	CASSRTGTANTGELFF	TGTGCCAGCAGCCGGACCGGGACGGCAAACACCGGGGAGCTGTTTTTT
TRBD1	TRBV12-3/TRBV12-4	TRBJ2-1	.	CASSLARRTDFPTGDRGRDNEQFF	TGTGCCAGCAGTTTAGCGCGGCGAACTGACTTCCCAACGGGGGACAGGGGGCGGGACAATGAGCAGTTCTTC
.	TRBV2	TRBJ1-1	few	CASSEATLAGWNTEAFF	TGTGCCAGCAGTGAAGCGACTCTCGCCGGGTGGAACACTGAAGCTTTCTTT
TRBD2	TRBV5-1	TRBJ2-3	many	CASSYTGTSDTDTQYF	TGCGCCAGCAGCTACACCGGGACTAGCGACACAGATACGCAGTATTTT
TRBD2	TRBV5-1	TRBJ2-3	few	CASSRGLAGFPDTQYF	TGCGCCAGCAGCCGGGGGCTAGCGGGGTTCCCAGATACGCAGTATTTT